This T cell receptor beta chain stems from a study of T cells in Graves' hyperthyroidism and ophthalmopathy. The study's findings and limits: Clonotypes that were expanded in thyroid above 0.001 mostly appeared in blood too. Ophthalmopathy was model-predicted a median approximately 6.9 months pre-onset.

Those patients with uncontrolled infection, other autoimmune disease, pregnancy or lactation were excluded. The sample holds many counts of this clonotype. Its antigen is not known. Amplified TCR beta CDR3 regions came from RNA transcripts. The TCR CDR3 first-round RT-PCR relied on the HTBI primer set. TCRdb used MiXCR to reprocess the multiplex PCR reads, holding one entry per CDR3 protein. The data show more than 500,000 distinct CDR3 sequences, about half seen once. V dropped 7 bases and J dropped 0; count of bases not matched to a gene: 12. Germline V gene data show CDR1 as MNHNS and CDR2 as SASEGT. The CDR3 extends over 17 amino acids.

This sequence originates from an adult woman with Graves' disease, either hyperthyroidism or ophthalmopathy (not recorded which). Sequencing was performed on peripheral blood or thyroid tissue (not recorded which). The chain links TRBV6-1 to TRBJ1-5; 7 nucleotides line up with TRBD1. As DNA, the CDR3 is TGTGCCAGCACCTTATTGAAGACAGGGCCTAGCAATCAGCCCCAGCATTTT. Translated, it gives CASTLLKTGPSNQPQHF.